This T cell receptor (beta chain) was identified during a study of cytomegalovirus exposure and HLA in healthy donors. Study-wide results and caveats: TCR beta V segments were, for the most part, productive about 87% or about 30% of the time in an earlier analysis. Common viral pathogens seemed, in a later analysis, to connect with several of the most significant clusters.

On this clone: The antigen remains unidentified.

The V end was cut by 3 bases, the J end by 10 bases, with 19 bases between. Germline assignment: CDR1 LGHNT and CDR2 FRNRAP. The CDR3 loop spans 16 amino acids. A multiplex PCR was run with 60 Vbeta primers and 13 Jbeta primers. Sequenced by immunoSEQ multiplex PCR; TCRdb stores in-frame clones only, minus some. The sample shows fewer than 150,000 clones, roughly four fifths of them seen only once. This receptor was obtained from a young woman in good health and CMV-seronegative. V and J are TRBV12-5 and TRBJ1-6, with D perhaps TRBD1 (6 bases). Sequencing input: PBMCs. The CDR3 nucleotides read TGTGCTAGTGGTTTCCAGACCGGACAGATTTTGTCACCCCTCCACTTT. Its translation: CASGFQTGQILSPLHF.